The clone carrying this T cell receptor beta chain has more than one count but fewer than ten. Its target is not known. Genes here carry mouse names. Coverage ceases 4 residues before the CDR3 finishes, and the germline J gene fills in the end. Markers including CD4, CD8alpha, NKG2D and NKG2ACE guided sorting of pooled cutaneous lymph node cells. The CDR3 extends over 14 amino acids. Germline V gives CDR1 MNHDT, CDR2 YYDKIL. These data belong to a study of CD8+ T cells in alopecia areata. Findings and limits, study-wide: Elevated clonality characterized lesional scalp relative to normal scalp, particularly in alopecia totalis/universalis.

It was cDNA, reverse transcribed from extracted RNA, that served as the sequencing template. Assay used: immunoSEQ multiplex PCR; TCRdb lists only in-frame clones, some missing. The data show 290,000 or so clones, with none appearing a single time. The V gene is TRBV17, the J gene TRBJ2-7; 9 bases are shared with TRBD2. This TCR came from a C3H/HeJ mouse with alopecia areata. This mouse strain has H2-k as its MHC haplotype. Input material: CD4+ T cells sorted from a lymph node. CDR3 protein: CASSRTGLGYEQYF. The part of the CDR3 DNA that was read is TGTGCTAGCAGTAGAACGGGACTGGGATAT.